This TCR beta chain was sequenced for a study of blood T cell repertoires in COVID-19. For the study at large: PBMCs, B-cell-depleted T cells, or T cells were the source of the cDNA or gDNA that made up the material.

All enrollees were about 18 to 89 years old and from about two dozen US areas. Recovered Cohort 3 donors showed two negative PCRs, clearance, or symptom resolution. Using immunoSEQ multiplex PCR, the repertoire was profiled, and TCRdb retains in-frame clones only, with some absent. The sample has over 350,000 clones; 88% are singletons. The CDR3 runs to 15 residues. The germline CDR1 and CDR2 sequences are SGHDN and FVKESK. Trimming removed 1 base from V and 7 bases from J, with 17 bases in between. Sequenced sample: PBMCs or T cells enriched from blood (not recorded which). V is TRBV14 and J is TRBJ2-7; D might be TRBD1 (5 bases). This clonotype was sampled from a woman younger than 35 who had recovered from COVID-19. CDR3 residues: CASSQVFPPRGEQYF. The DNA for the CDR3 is TGTGCCAGCAGCCAAGTATTTCCCCCTAGGGGTGAGCAGTACTTC.